This T cell receptor beta chain is from a study of CD8+ T cells in alopecia areata listed by TCRdb under 2018. Background for the entire study: The treated patients took part in an open-label pilot trial in which moderate-to-severe alopecia areata was treated with oral tofacitinib at 5 to 10 mg twice daily. immunoSEQ multiplex PCR using 35 Vbeta forward primers and 13 Jbeta reverse primers was used to amplify TCRbeta CDR3 regions. Scalp clonality was compared among normal scalp (n=4), patchy alopecia areata scalp (n=8), and alopecia totalis/universalis scalp (n=8). The study used high-throughput TCRbeta sequencing to examine T cell clonal expansion in alopecia areata, in both the C3H/HeJ mouse model and human patients. Tofacitinib-treated patients had biopsies at baseline and at 4 and 24 weeks of treatment, with a later scalp biopsy in several patients. Tofacitinib was given for 6 to 18 months, followed by 6 months of follow-up off drug to assess delayed response and recurrence. RNA was extracted with the PAXgene miRNA kit for fixed scalp, the miRNeasy kit for PBMCs, and the RNeasy kit for mouse skin. In humans, TCRbeta sequencing was performed on scalp tissue and on sorted CD4+ and CD8+ peripheral blood T cells from healthy controls and from patients with patchy or totalis/universalis alopecia areata. For the treated patients, the SALT score, which quantifies what percentage of scalp surface area is affected, served as the measure of disease severity. The full study reports these points: Shared TCR sequences between patients were less evident than in mice, which may be partly attributable to HLA diversity in the patient population. Many expanded lesional clones persisted in scalp and blood during tofacitinib treatment, which may partly explain relapse after stopping treatment. Because the treated cohort was small and had only one nonresponder, larger studies are needed to examine links between baseline CD8+ expansion and response. Tofacitinib significantly lowered scalp clonality and the number of expanded CD8+ clones among the top 100 scalp clones. Scalp TCR repertoire analysis is complicated because resident alphabeta T cells in normal human skin are also sequenced, whereas mouse skin is dominated by gammadelta T cells. Compared with normal scalp, lesional scalp had higher clonality and more expanded CD8+ clones, particularly in alopecia totalis/universalis, a pattern that suggests antigenic drive.

The CDR3 runs 16 amino acids, cysteine and phenylalanine included. Only the CDR3 DNA is retained, 48 bases long and in frame from the first base. Via the germline V gene, CDR1 is SGHRS and CDR2 YFSETQ. Trimming accounts for 4 bases at V and 6 bases at J, while the number of junction bases matched to no gene is 9. As for this clone: Its cognate antigen has yet to be identified. Base qualities are missing; no much larger clone stands one base away.

The library relied on the immunoSEQ multiplex PCR assay. RNA was extracted from all samples and reverse transcribed into cDNA, which served as template for TCR sequencing. First-strand cDNA was synthesized using SuperScript III with a 2:1 mix of oligo-dT and random hexamers. Amplification bias was assessed with a synthetic immune receptor repertoire, and residual bias was removed computationally. As for how the authors treated the data: Raw reads were preprocessed to remove errors, and CDR3 was defined according to IMGT conventions as the region from the conserved cysteine to phenylalanine. Clonality was calculated as 1 minus Shannon entropy normalized by log2 of the number of productive unique TCRs. Whether each scalp clone was CD4 or CD8 was inferred by checking scalp TCRbeta sequences against the CD4 and CD8 repertoires from sorted blood. TCRdb holds this immuneACCESS table with in-frame rearrangements only. Some clones are missing; in checked studies, unresolved V genes explain under half, and the rest has no known cause. The V and J calls and the clone size are those of that table, but D and trimming were determined from the DNA. Counted in this sample were about 190,000 clones; about 65% of them appeared once. The ten biggest clones cover roughly 1.3% of the sample.

This specimen's treatment or condition label, per the study, means: oral pan-JAK inhibitor, 5-10 mg twice daily. Peripheral blood and lesional scalp punch biopsies were obtained from patients with alopecia areata. PBMCs were isolated by density centrifugation and stained for CD3, CD4 and CD8, and CD4+ and CD8+ T cells were sorted on a FACSAria. The source material was CD4+ T cells sorted from blood, sampled between weeks 47 and 50, from a patient treated with tofacitinib. This clonotype was obtained from a human donor with alopecia areata. The chain is encoded by TRBV5-1 joined to TRBJ2-3; TRBD2 fits 12 bases in the junction. The nucleotide sequence reads as follows: TGCGCCAGCAGCCCCACCGGGACTAGCGGGTCGGATACGCAGTATTTT. Its translation is CASSPTGTSGSDTQYF. The full variable domain, with segments outside the CDR3 supplied by the reference TRBV5-1 and TRBJ2-3 proteins, appears as KAGVTQTPRYLIKTRGQQVTLSCSPISGHRSVSWYQQTPGQGLQFLFEYFSETQRNKGNFPGRFSGRQFSNSRSEMNVSTLELGDSALYLCASSPTGTSGSDTQYFGPGTRLTVL.